The T cell receptor (beta chain) under discussion was sequenced for a study of CD8+ T cells in alopecia areata. Trimming cost V 6 bases and J 4 bases, with 16 bases left between them. CDR1 is MDHEN, CDR2 SYDVKM, per germline. The CDR3 extends over 14 amino acids. Remarks on this clone: What it binds is not known.

The treatment: oral pan-JAK inhibitor, 5-10 mg twice daily. Findings and caveats of the study: The study found tofacitinib significantly decreased scalp clonality and expanded CD8+ clones among the top 100. Scalp lesions, especially in alopecia totalis/universalis, had higher clonality than normal scalp.

The authors extracted RNA and reverse transcribed it into cDNA as the sequencing template. TCRdb's copy holds only in-frame clones and misses some; the assay was immunoSEQ multiplex PCR. The sample includes around 290,000 clones, 58% of them seen just once. The sample consisted of CD4+ T cells sorted from blood, taken at week 24, from a patient treated with tofacitinib. The chain combines TRBV28 with TRBJ2-7; D may be TRBD1 (7 bases). This TCR was sampled from a human donor with alopecia areata. The CDR3 nucleotides read TGTGCCAGCAGCATCGGAGGGGGCGGTTACGAGCAGTACTTC. Protein: CASSIGGGGYEQYF. The complete variable domain, with remaining parts taken from reference TRBV28 and TRBJ2-7, reads DVKVTQSSRYLVKRTGEKVFLECVQDMDHENMFWYRQDPGLGLRLIYFSYDVKMKEKGDIPEGYSVSREKKERFSLILESASTNQTSMYLCASSIGGGGYEQYFGPGTRLTVT.